The clone carrying this T cell receptor (beta chain) was counted at least ten times. This specimen comes from a study of metastatic and nonmetastatic thyroid tumors. Through MiXCR, TCRdb re-clonotyped the PCR reads. The sample carries approximately 29,000 clones, 16% recorded once. The CDR3 has 14 residues. With 6 bases clipped from V and 5 bases from J, the junction kept 7 bases outside the gene matches. The entire patient cohort was treatment-naive prior to thyroid surgery. The sequence derives from a female donor with papillary thyroid cancer or a benign thyroid nodule (not recorded which). Some clones in this sample may be carry-over from other donors' samples. The V gene is TRBV12-3 or TRBV12-4, the J gene TRBJ1-2, with 9 bases identical to TRBD1. Sequencing used blood. CDR3 sequence (DNA): TGTGCCAGCAGACCAACAGGGGGCCAGTATGGCTACACCTTC. Translating it yields CASRPTGGQYGYTF.